This entry lists 13 T cell receptor beta chains sequenced from one sample in a study of cytomegalovirus exposure and HLA in healthy donors. The PCR was carried out with 60 Vbeta primers and 13 Jbeta primers. Libraries were prepared by immunoSEQ multiplex PCR; TCRdb keeps only in-frame clonotypes and omits some of them. The table has around 150,000 clones, 68% seen once. Sequencing was done on a sample of PBMCs. These receptors were collected from a man aged 50-59 years in good health and CMV-seronegative.

V usage is TRBV4-1 and J usage is TRBJ2-7; 7 nucleotides match TRBD1. CDR3 size: 15 residues. Germline V gives CDR1 MGHRA, CDR2 YSYEKL. V lost 5 bases, J lost 0 bases, and 7 bases stayed unmatched. As DNA, the CDR3 is TGCGCCAGCAGCGGTAAGGGACAGCTCTCCTACGAGCAGTACTTC. This sequence encodes CASSGKGQLSYEQYF.

About this clone itself: Since the CDR3 does not end with the conserved phenylalanine or tryptophan, this likely comes from a read error. The V call is TRBV7-9, the J call TRBJ1-1; TRBD1 matches at 8 bases. Trimming removed 10 bases from V and 4 bases from J; junction bases left unmatched: 14. The CDR3 runs 15 residues. The germline V gene encodes CDR1 SEHNR and CDR2 FQNEAQ (reference sequence). This chain's CDR3 is CATAPGQGEVTEAFL. In DNA form, the CDR3 reads TGTGCCACTGCCCCTGGACAGGGAGAAGTCACTGAAGCTTTCCTT.

The V call is TRBV10-2, the J call TRBJ1-2, with D maybe TRBD1 (5 bases). The CDR3 is 15 residues long. Germline V gene data show CDR1 as WSHSY and CDR2 as SAAADI. V lost 6 bases, J lost 8 bases, and 22 bases lay in between. The CDR3 loop reads CASRVEGVNTVGYTF. Written as DNA, the CDR3 is TGCGCCAGCAGGGTAGAAGGGGTGAACACAGTCGGCTACACCTTC.

The CDR3 nucleotides read TGTGCCAGCAGCCGGGACAGGGGTTACGAGCAGTACTTC. Translation: CASSRDRGYEQYF. The V gene is TRBV6-5, the J gene TRBJ2-7, with 10 bases that match TRBD1. This CDR3 contains 13 residues. Per the germline V gene, CDR1 is MNHEY and CDR2 is SVGAGI. V trimming: 6 bases; J trimming: 4 bases; junction bases outside the gene matches: 3.

V gene TRBV7-9 combines with J gene TRBJ2-1, with D possibly being TRBD1 (5 bases). Germline loops: CDR1 SEHNR, CDR2 FQNEAQ (reference sequence). The CDR3 is 12 residues long. V shed 3 bases and J shed 9 bases, with 9 bases lying between them. The CDR3 nucleotides read TGTGCCAGCAGCTTTAGGGGAACTGAGCAGTTCTTC. This gives the protein CASSFRGTEQFF.

Worth noting for this clone: This sample also contains other DNA sequences that code for the same CDR3. V and J are TRBV5-1 and TRBJ1-1, with 7 nucleotides matching TRBD1. V shed 0 bases, J shed 5 bases, and the junction held 4 bases outside the gene matches. This CDR3 spans 14 amino acids. Germline lookup yields CDR1 SGHRS and CDR2 YFSETQ. The CDR3, as DNA: TGCGCCAGCAGCTTGGGACAGGGTGGGACTGAAGCTTTCTTT. Translation: CASSLGQGGTEAFF.

The chain has TRBV27 and TRBJ2-1, with 8 bases fitting TRBD2. The V segment lost 5 bases and the J segment 12 bases; nucleotides outside the gene matches: 15. The CDR3 consists of 15 residues. Germline V gives CDR1 MNHEY, CDR2 SMNVEV (reference sequence). Here the CDR3 reads CASSPRAGGQVGQFF. CDR3 DNA: TGTGCCAGCAGTCCACGGGCGGGGGGCCAGGTGGGGCAGTTCTTC.

The V call is TRBV6-5, the J call TRBJ2-3; D is uncertain. The CDR3 has 14 amino acids. Germline values: CDR1 MNHEY, CDR2 SVGAGI. V lost 8 bases and J lost 2, with 14 bases in between. CDR3 protein: CASGPQEYTDTQYF. For the CDR3, the DNA is TGTGCCAGCGGGCCCCAAGAGTACACAGATACGCAGTATTTT.

The chain couples TRBV19 to TRBJ1-5; D is possibly TRBD1 (5 bases). CDR1 and CDR2 from the germline V gene are LNHDA and SQIVND (reference sequence). The CDR3 has 16 amino acids. V was trimmed by 1 base and J by 6 bases, leaving 16 bases between them. The CDR3 nucleotides read TGTGCCAGTAGTATAGGGCCGGGACTGATTATTCAGCCCCAGCATTTT. Amino acid sequence: CASSIGPGLIIQPQHF. The whole variable domain, filled in from reference TRBV19 and TRBJ1-5, reads DGGITQSPKYLFRKEGQNVTLSCEQNLNHDAMYWYRQDPGQGLRLIYYSQIVNDFQKGDIAEGYSVSREKKESFPLTVTSAQKNPTAFYLCASSIGPGLIIQPQHFGDGTRLSIL.

Points on this clone: The same CDR3 arises from other DNA sequences in this sample as well. This chain connects TRBV29-1 to TRBJ2-3, with 10 bases fitting TRBD2. Germline CDR1 is SQVTM and CDR2 is ANQGSEA. Trimming cost V 1 base and J 4 bases; bases outside gene matches: 2. The CDR3 totals 14 residues. Written as DNA, the CDR3 is TGCAGCGTTGAAGGTAGCGGGGGGCCAGATACGCAGTATTTT. Translated, it gives CSVEGSGGPDTQYF.

This clone has only one observation. This chain connects TRBV7-3 to TRBJ2-5; D is possibly TRBD1 (6 bases). Trimming cost V 2 bases and J 5 bases, with 12 bases left between them. Germline assignment: CDR1 SGHTA and CDR2 FQGTGA. The CDR3 is made up of 14 amino acids. The CDR3 sequence is CASSLFGRGETQYF. The CDR3 DNA is TGTGCCAGCAGCTTATTCGGCAGGGGCGAGACCCAGTACTTC. Complete variable domain (other parts from reference TRBV7-3 and TRBJ2-5): GAGVSQTPSNKVTEKGKYVELRCDPISGHTALYWYRQSLGQGPEFLIYFQGTGAADDSGLPNDRFFAVRPEGSVSTLKIQRTERGDSAVYLCASSLFGRGETQYFGPGTRLLVL.

The genes are TRBV5-4 and TRBJ1-1; unclear D gene. The CDR3 has 14 amino acids. Trimming shortened V by 2 bases and J by 3 bases, and 11 bases separated the two germline ends. Germline CDR1 SGHNT, CDR2 YYREEE (reference sequence). The CDR3 loop reads CASSLRGRDTEAFF. As DNA, the CDR3 is TGTGCCAGCAGCTTACGGGGTAGGGACACTGAAGCTTTCTTT.

This sequence joins TRBV5-1 and TRBJ2-5; no clear D gene. V shed 0 bases and J shed 5 bases, with 5 bases lying between them. This CDR3 is 12 amino acids long. From germline, CDR1 is SGHRS and CDR2 YFSETQ. Here the CDR3 reads CASSLESETQYF. The CDR3 DNA reads as TGCGCCAGCAGCTTGGAATCGGAGACCCAGTACTTC. The full variable domain, completed using reference TRBV5-1 and TRBJ2-5, is KAGVTQTPRYLIKTRGQQVTLSCSPISGHRSVSWYQQTPGQGLQFLFEYFSETQRNKGNFPGRFSGRQFSNSRSEMNVSTLELGDSALYLCASSLESETQYFGPGTRLLVL.